The entry below describes one T cell receptor (beta chain). V gave up 1 base and J gave up 5 bases; unmatched junction bases: 7. There are 16 residues in the CDR3. CDR1 is MGHRA and CDR2 is YSYEKL in the germline V gene. Assay used: immunoSEQ multiplex PCR; TCRdb lists only in-frame clones, some missing. Among around 15,000 clones listed, 86% were seen once. This sample stems from a study of OX40 agonist ivuxolimab in advanced cancers. Background on the study: Ivuxolimab, an agonist antibody against OX40 (CD134), was given to patients. Hepatocellular carcinoma, melanoma, renal cell or head and neck cancer was diagnosed in the dose-escalation patients. Males comprised around 80% of the group, whose mean age was about 60 years (range about 20 to 85). Allowance was made for prior anti-PD-1, anti-PD-L1 or anti-CTLA-4 therapy, and about 37% had some.

This sequence originates from an adult with an advanced solid tumor such as melanoma, head and neck, liver or kidney cancer. The sample here was CD4+ or CD8+ T cells sorted from blood, taken in a trial of the OX40 agonist ivuxolimab. The J gene is TRBJ2-3, the V gene TRBV4-1; TRBD2 matches 9 bases. Here the CDR3 reads CASSQVLAGHKDTQYF. DNA for the CDR3: TGCGCCAGCAGCCAAGTACTAGCGGGTCATAAAGATACGCAGTATTTT.